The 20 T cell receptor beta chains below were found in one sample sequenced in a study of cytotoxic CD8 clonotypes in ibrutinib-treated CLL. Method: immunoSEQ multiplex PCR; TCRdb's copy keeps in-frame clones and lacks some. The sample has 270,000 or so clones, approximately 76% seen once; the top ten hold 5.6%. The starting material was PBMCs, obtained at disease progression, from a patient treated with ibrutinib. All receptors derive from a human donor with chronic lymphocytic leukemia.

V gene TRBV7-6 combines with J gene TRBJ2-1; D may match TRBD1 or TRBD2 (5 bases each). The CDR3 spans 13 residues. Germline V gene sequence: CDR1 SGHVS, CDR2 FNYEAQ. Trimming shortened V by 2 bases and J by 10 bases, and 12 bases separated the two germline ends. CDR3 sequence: CASSLRDQGEQFF. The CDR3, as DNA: TGTGCCAGCAGCTTAAGGGACCAAGGAGAGCAGTTCTTC.

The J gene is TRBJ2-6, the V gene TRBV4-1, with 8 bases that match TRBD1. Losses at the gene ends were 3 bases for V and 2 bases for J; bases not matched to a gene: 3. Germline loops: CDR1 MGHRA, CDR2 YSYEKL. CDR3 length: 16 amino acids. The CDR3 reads CASSHPQGAGANVLTF. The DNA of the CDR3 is TGCGCCAGCAGCCACCCACAGGGGGCTGGGGCCAACGTCCTGACTTTC.

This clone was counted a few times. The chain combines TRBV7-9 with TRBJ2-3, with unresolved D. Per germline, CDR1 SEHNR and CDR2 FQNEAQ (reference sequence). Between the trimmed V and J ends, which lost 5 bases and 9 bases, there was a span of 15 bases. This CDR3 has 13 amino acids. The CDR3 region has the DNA TGTGCCAGCAGCCCGCTTGGGTCCCTCACGCAGTATTTT. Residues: CASSPLGSLTQYF.

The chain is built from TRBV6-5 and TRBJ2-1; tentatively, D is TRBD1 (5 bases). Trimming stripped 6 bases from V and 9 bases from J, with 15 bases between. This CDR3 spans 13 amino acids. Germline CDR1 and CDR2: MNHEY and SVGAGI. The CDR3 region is CASRIIDSGEQFF. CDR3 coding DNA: TGTGCCAGCAGAATCATCGACAGTGGTGAGCAGTTCTTC.

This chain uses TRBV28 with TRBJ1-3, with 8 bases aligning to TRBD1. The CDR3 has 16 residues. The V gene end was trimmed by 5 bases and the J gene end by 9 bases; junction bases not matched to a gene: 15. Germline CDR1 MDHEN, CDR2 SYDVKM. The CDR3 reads CASSLRTGLSSGTIYF. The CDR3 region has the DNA TGTGCCAGCAGTCTACGGACAGGGTTAAGTTCGGGCACCATATATTTT.

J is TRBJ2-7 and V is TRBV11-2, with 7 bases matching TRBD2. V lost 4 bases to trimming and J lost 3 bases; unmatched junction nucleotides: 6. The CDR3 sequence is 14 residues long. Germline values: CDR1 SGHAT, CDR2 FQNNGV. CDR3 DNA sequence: TGTGCCAGCAGCTCAAGACTAGCCGGCTACGAGCAGTACTTC. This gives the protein CASSSRLAGYEQYF.

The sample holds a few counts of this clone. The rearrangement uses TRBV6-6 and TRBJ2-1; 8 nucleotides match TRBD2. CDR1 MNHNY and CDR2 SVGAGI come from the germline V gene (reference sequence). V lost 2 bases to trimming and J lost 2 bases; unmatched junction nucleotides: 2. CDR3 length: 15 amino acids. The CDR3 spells CASSYRGGTYNEQFF. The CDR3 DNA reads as TGTGCCAGCAGTTACCGCGGGGGGACCTACAATGAGCAGTTCTTC.

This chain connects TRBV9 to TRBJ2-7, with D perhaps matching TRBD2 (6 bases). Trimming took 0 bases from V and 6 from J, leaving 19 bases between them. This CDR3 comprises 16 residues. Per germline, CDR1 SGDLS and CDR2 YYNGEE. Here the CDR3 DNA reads TGTGCCAGCAGCGTAGTTAGCGGTCCGTCAGGAGGCGAGCAGTACTTC. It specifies CASSVVSGPSGGEQYF.

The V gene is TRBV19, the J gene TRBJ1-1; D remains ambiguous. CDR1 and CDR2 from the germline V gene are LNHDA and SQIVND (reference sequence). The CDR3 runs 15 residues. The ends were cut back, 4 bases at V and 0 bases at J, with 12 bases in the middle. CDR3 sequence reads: CASSTKQTMNTEAFF. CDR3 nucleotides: TGTGCCAGTAGTACAAAACAGACCATGAACACTGAAGCTTTCTTT. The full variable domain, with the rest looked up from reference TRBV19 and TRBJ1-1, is DGGITQSPKYLFRKEGQNVTLSCEQNLNHDAMYWYRQDPGQGLRLIYYSQIVNDFQKGDIAEGYSVSREKKESFPLTVTSAQKNPTAFYLCASSTKQTMNTEAFFGQGTRLTVV.

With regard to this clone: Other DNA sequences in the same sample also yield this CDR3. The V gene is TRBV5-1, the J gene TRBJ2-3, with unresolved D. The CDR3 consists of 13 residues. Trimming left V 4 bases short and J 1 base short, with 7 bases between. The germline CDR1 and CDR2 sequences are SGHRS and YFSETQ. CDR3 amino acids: CASSLEGTDTQYF. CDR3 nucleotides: TGCGCCAGCAGCCTCGAGGGCACAGATACGCAGTATTTT.

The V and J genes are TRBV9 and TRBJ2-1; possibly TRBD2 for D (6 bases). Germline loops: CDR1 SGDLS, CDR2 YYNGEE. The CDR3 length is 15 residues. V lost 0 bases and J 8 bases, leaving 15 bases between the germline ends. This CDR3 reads CASSVVPSKRDEQFF. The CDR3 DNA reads TGTGCCAGCAGCGTAGTGCCTAGCAAGCGGGATGAGCAGTTCTTC.

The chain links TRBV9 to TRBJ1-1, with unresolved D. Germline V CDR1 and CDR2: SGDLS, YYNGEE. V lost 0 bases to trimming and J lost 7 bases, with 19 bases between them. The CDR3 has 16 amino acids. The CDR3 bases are TGTGCCAGCAGCGTAGGAGGCAACCTCTGGTTTAGTGAAGCTTTCTTT. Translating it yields CASSVGGNLWFSEAFF.

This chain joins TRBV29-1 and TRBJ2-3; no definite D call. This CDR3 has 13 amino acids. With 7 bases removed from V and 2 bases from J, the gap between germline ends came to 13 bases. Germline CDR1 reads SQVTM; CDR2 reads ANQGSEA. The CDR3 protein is CSGHWRNTDTQYF. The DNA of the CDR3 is TGCAGCGGCCACTGGCGGAACACAGATACGCAGTATTTT.

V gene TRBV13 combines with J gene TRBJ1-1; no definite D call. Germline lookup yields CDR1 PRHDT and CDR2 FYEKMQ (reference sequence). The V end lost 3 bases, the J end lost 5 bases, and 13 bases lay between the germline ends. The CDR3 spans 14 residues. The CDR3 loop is CASSFLTPSTEAFF. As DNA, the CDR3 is TGTGCCAGCAGCTTTCTGACCCCTTCGACTGAAGCTTTCTTT.

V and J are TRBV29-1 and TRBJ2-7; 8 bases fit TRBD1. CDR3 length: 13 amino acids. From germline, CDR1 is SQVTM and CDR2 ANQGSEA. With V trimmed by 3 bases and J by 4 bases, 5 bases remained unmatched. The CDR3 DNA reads TGCAGCGTTGAGGAGACAGGGGAATACGAGCAGTACTTC. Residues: CSVEETGEYEQYF.

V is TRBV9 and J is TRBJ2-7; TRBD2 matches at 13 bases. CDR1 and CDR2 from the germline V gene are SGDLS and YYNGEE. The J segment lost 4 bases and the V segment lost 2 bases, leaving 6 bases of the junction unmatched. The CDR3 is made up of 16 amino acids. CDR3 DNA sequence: TGTGCCAGCAGCGTTGGCGGGACTAGCGGGATATACGAGCAGTACTTC. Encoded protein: CASSVGGTSGIYEQYF.

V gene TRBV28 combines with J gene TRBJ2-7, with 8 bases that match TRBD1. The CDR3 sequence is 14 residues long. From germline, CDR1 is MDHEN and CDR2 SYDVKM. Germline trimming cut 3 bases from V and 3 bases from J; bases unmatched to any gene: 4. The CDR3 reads CASSFPGGSYEQYF. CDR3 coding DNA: TGTGCCAGCAGTTTCCCAGGGGGCAGCTACGAGCAGTACTTC.

The DNA for the CDR3 is TGCGCCAGCAGCTTAATACTAGCGGGGGTGAACGAGCAGTACTTC. Translation gives CASSLILAGVNEQYF. The chain couples TRBV5-1 to TRBJ2-7; 11 positions match TRBD2. The CDR3 is 15 amino acids. Germline assignment: CDR1 SGHRS and CDR2 YFSETQ. V shed 2 bases and J 5 bases; nucleotides not matched to a gene: 6.

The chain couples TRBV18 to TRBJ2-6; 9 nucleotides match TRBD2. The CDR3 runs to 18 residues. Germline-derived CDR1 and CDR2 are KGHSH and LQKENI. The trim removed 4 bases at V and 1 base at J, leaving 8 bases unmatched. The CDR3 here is CASSRPSSGVSGANVLTF. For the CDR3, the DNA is TGTGCCAGCTCACGACCATCTAGCGGGGTATCTGGGGCCAACGTCCTGACTTTC.

The CDR3 loop reads CASRQSNRVNEQFF. The DNA of the CDR3 is TGCGCCAGCAGGCAATCGAATAGGGTCAATGAGCAGTTCTTC. The chain carries TRBV5-1 and TRBJ2-1; D is unresolved. From germline, CDR1 is SGHRS and CDR2 YFSETQ. The CDR3 consists of 14 residues. V shed 5 bases and J shed 6 bases, with 15 bases lying between them.